The present TCR beta chain was sequenced within a study of tumor-infiltrating lymphocytes in oesophageal squamous cell carcinoma. TCRdb independently ran MiXCR on the PCR reads; one entry per CDR3 protein. This sample yields about 22,000 distinct CDR3 sequences, of which about a third are seen a single time; under 20% belongs to the top ten. This clonotype is categorized as medium-sized. Germline CDR1 reads MNHNS; CDR2 reads SASEGT. Trimming cost V 6 bases and J 7 bases; bases outside gene matches: 11. The CDR3 is 14 amino acids. The receptor's source is a female donor with esophageal squamous cell carcinoma. The V gene is TRBV6-1, the J gene TRBJ1-1, with TRBD1 matching over 7 bases. The sample consisted of esophageal tumor tissue. CDR3 in amino acids: CASRASGGEREAFF. CDR3 nucleotide sequence: TGTGCCAGCAGAGCCTCAGGGGGTGAGCGTGAAGCTTTCTTT.